The rows below give T cell receptor beta chains drawn from one sample of a study of regulatory T cells in long-lasting Graves disease. TCRdb fed the multiplex PCR reads into MiXCR, producing one record per CDR3 protein. The data contain roughly 500,000 distinct CDR3 sequences, 13% of them seen just once; the ten biggest clones take up roughly 9.7%. This sample was shared with a second study, whose subject was T cells in Graves' hyperthyroidism and ophthalmopathy.

Source: peripheral blood mononuclear cells (PBMCs), taken at new diagnosis, from a patient treated with antithyroid drugs. Receptors originate from a man younger than 40 with Graves disease. Both conserved end residues are part of each CDR3. Fields, in order: clone size, V gene, CDR3 protein. Clone size is given for some rows only: seen once, a few or many times, or a class if the clone is expanded.

- TRBV25-1 CASSELTSGSRMTNEQFF
many TRBV20-1 CSAPSGASTDTQYF
few TRBV29-1 CSGTGTGELFF
many TRBV20-1 CSALGMGNEQFF
many TRBV12-3/TRBV12-4 CASSQSKGFAQPQHF
once TRBV20-1 CSARQGNLWDGYAF
many TRBV2 CASTRSGAGYTF
many TRBV20-1 CSARGPFGNTIYF
many TRBV20-1 CSAPGPAGGETQYF
- TRBV9 CASSGGTGGVNTEAFF
many TRBV2 CASSRQGGTGELFF
few TRBV20-1 CSARGPGRPNYGYTF
many TRBV7-2 CASSLGYSGGSTDTQYF
- TRBV5-4 CASSLPDRGGYEQYF
many TRBV2 CASSESRQISYEQYF
many TRBV11-2 CASSLWKYGTGELFF
many TRBV29-1 CSVVPGGGNYGYTF
many TRBV5-1 CASRLGVTNTEAFF
many TRBV2 CASRSTGTSGKNIQYF
- TRBV30 CACGPAYEQYF
many TRBV11-3 CASSSQGDSYEQYF
many TRBV18 CASSPRQGNEQFF
many TRBV12-3/TRBV12-4 CASSSARGAEQYF
few TRBV20-1 CSARQGPSTDTQYF
- TRBV3-1 CASRGLFSGANVLTF
many TRBV29-1 CSVVSGDEQFF
- TRBV19 CASSKDYNSPLHF
- TRBV27 CASSLSEREASTDTQYF
many TRBV7-9 CASSNIAGVDEQFF
few TRBV7-2 CASSLGAQNTGELFF
- TRBV7-2 CASSLEQEARADTQYF
many TRBV7-8 CASRTRGNEQFF
many TRBV27 CASSLGGHKWYF
- TRBV3-1 CASRPTGIYEQYF
few TRBV27 CASTPLGTGRNSEQFF
few TRBV29-1 CSVEDIPGGGYGYTF
many TRBV29-1 CSVEDLRRGETQYF
many TRBV5-1 CASSSGTDLSEQYF
many TRBV29-1 CSVLQGPETQYF
few TRBV7-2 CASSSWTGRNEQFF